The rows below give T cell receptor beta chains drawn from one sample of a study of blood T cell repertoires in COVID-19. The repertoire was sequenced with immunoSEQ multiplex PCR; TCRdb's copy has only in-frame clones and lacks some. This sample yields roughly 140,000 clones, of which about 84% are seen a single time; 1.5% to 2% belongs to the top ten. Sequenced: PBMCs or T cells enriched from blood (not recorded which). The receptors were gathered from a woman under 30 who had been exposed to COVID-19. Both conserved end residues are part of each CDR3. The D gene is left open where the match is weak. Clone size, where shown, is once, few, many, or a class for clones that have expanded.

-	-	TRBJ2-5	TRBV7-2	TGTGCCAGCAGCTTGGGACTCTATCAAGAGACCCAGTACTTC	CASSLGLYQETQYF
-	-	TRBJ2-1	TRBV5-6	TGTGCCAGCAGCTTGGAAATGCTAGCGTTGAATGAGCAGTTCTTC	CASSLEMLALNEQFF
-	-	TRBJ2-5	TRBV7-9	TGTGCCAGCAGCCCACCGGCGGGGCGGGAGACCCAGTACTTC	CASSPPAGRETQYF
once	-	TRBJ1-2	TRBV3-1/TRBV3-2	TGTGCCAGCAGCCCCAGCGGGAGTTATGGCTACACCTTC	CASSPSGSYGYTF
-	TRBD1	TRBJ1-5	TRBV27	TGTGCCAGCAGTTTAAACAGGGGGCACAATCAGCCCCAGCATTTT	CASSLNRGHNQPQHF
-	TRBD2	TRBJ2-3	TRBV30	TGTGCCTGGAGCTTGGCGGGAGTGGGAGATACGCAGTATTTT	CAWSLAGVGDTQYF
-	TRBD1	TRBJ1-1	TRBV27	TGTGCCAGCAGGGGAAGACAGGGGCAGGGGAACACTGAAGCTTTCTTT	CASRGRQGQGNTEAFF
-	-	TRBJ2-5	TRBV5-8	TGTGCCAGCAGCTTTAGCCCAGCTCAAGAGACCCAGTACTTC	CASSFSPAQETQYF
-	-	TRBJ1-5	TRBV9	TGTGCCAGCAGCGTAGACTTGGGGGCGGGTCAGCCCCAGCATTTT	CASSVDLGAGQPQHF
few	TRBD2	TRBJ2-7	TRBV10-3	TGTGCCACGACCCTAGCGGGAGGTACCTACGAGCAGTACTTC	CATTLAGGTYEQYF
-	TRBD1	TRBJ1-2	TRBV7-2	TGTGCCAGCAGCTTACTACAGGGGGCGCAGGGCTACACCTTC	CASSLLQGAQGYTF
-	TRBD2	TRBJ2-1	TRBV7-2	TGTGCCAGCAGCTTAGGACCTAGCGGGACCTACAATGAGCAGTTCTTC	CASSLGPSGTYNEQFF
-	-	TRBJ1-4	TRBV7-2	TGTGCCAGCAGTTTAGACAAGTATAATGAAAAACTGTTTTTT	CASSLDKYNEKLFF
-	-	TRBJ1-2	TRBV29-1	TGCAGCGTTGTTGCCAACCTCAACAGCGGGGGAGAAAACTATGGCTACACCTTC	CSVVANLNSGGENYGYTF
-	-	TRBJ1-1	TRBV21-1	TGTGCCAGCAGCAAAGGGGGAGACGGCACTGAAGCTTTCTTT	CASSKGGDGTEAFF
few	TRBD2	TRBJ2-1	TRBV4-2	TGTGCCAGCAGCCAGACGACTAGCGGGGCGTACAATGAGCAGTTCTTC	CASSQTTSGAYNEQFF
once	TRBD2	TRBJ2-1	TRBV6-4	TGTGCCAGCAGTGACTCGGGCGGGAGCCCCTACAATGAGCAGTTCTTC	CASSDSGGSPYNEQFF
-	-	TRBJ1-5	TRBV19	TGTGCCAGTAGTCCCCAAATTACGGGGAATCAGCCCCAGCATTTT	CASSPQITGNQPQHF
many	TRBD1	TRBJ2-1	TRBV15	TGTGCCACCAGCAAGGGGGCTGGATCTTACAATGAGCAGTTCTTC	CATSKGAGSYNEQFF
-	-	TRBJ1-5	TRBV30	TGTGCCTCGAGGGCTGGCAATCAGCCCCAGCATTTT	CASRAGNQPQHF
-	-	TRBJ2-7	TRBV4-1	TGCGCCAGCAGCCAAGATGTACTAGATTTCTACGAGCAGTACTTC	CASSQDVLDFYEQYF
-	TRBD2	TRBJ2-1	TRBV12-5	TGTGCTAGTGGTTTGGGGGGGACTAGCGGGATATCCTACAATGAGCAGTTCTTC	CASGLGGTSGISYNEQFF
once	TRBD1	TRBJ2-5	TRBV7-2	TGTGCCAGCAGGGCTAGACAGGGGGTGCGGGAGACCCAGTACTTC	CASRARQGVRETQYF